These 9 T cell receptor beta chains were all obtained from the same sample, sequenced in a study of T cell repertoires in cytomegalovirus infection. What these receptors recognize is not known. MiXCR, applied by TCRdb to the reads, yields one record per CDR3 protein. The sample consists of roughly 280,000 distinct CDR3 sequences, about 20% of them appearing once. The specimen was cultured PBMCs, collected from culture after CMV antigen stimulation. The receptors were sampled from a human donor in good health (CMV status not recorded). Some clones in this sample may be carry-over from other donors' samples.

The chain uses TRBV28 and TRBJ2-1; TRBD2 aligns across 9 bases. V dropped 5 bases and J dropped 8; count of bases not matched to a gene: 10. Per germline, CDR1 MDHEN and CDR2 SYDVKM. The CDR3 extends over 15 amino acids. CDR3 residues: CASSPVGSGSDEQFF. The CDR3 bases are TGTGCCAGCAGTCCAGTGGGTAGCGGGAGTGATGAGCAGTTCTTC.

In its sample, this clonotype was seen many times. The genes are TRBV28 and TRBJ1-5; D call uncertain. The V gene lost 3 bases and the J gene lost 7 bases, with 4 bases spanning the gap. From germline, CDR1 is MDHEN and CDR2 SYDVKM. The CDR3 spans 11 residues. The CDR3 coding sequence is TGTGCCAGCAGTTTCGGACAGCCCCAGCATTTT. It translates to CASSFGQPQHF.

This clonotype was recorded many times. The CDR3 DNA sequence: TGTGCCACCAGTGTCCCGGGACAGGGCACCACAGATACGCAGTATTTT. Protein sequence: CATSVPGQGTTDTQYF. This chain links TRBV24-1 with TRBJ2-3; TRBD1 matches 9 bases. The CDR3 runs 16 residues. The V and J ends lost 5 bases and 2 bases, in that order; junction bases with no gene match: 7. The germline V gene encodes CDR1 KGHDR and CDR2 SFDVKD.

A single count supports this clonotype. The V gene is TRBV2, the J gene TRBJ2-1; 7 bases are shared with TRBD2. V shed 6 bases, J shed 6 bases, and the junction held 8 bases outside the gene matches. CDR1 SNHLY and CDR2 FYNNEI come from the germline V gene. The CDR3 is 14 residues long. The CDR3, as DNA: TGTGCCAGCAGGGATTTGGGGGGGGGCAATGAGCAGTTCTTC. Encoded protein: CASRDLGGGNEQFF.

This clonotype was found many times. The chain carries TRBV7-2 and TRBJ1-5; 7 bases map to TRBD1. The CDR3 covers 15 residues. V was pared by 6 bases and J by 5 bases, with 10 bases of the junction left unmatched. Germline CDR1 reads SGHTA; CDR2 reads FQGNSA. The CDR3 spells CASRADRDPHQPQHF. The CDR3 nucleotides are TGTGCCAGCAGGGCCGACAGGGACCCGCATCAGCCCCAGCATTTT.

This clonotype has a handful of counts. This chain connects TRBV12-3 or TRBV12-4 to TRBJ1-2; 7 bases fit TRBD1. V was clipped by 2 bases and J by 11 bases; unmatched bases: 17. The CDR3 covers 16 residues. This CDR3 is CASSLNVGGGAIRYTF. CDR3 nucleotide sequence: TGTGCCAGCAGTTTAAACGTGGGAGGGGGCGCGATAAGGTACACCTTC.

This clonotype was seen ten or more times. The chain is built from TRBV7-2 and TRBJ1-1; D remains ambiguous. The CDR3 loop spans 15 amino acids. Trimming pared 5 bases from V and 2 bases from J, leaving 15 bases between. CDR1 and CDR2 (germline): SGHTA, FQGNSA. The CDR3 sequence: CASSPPLGSNTEAFF. CDR3 bases: TGTGCCAGCAGCCCACCTTTGGGGAGTAACACTGAAGCTTTCTTT.

This clonotype was detected ten times or more. V usage is TRBV7-8 and J usage is TRBJ1-6, with D maybe TRBD1 (6 bases). The CDR3 contains 16 residues. Looked up from germline, CDR1 is SGHVS and CDR2 is FQNEAQ. With 2 bases removed from V and 0 bases from J, the gap between germline ends came to 8 bases. The CDR3 here is CASSLQGNSYNSPLHF. DNA of the CDR3: TGTGCCAGCAGCTTACAGGGGAACTCCTATAATTCACCCCTCCACTTT.

This clonotype came up a few times. This chain uses TRBV19 with TRBJ2-1; 8 bases map to TRBD1. After removal of 5 bases from V and 2 bases from J, the junction contained 5 bases not matched to a gene. Germline values: CDR1 LNHDA, CDR2 SQIVND (reference sequence). The CDR3 is 15 amino acids. The CDR3: CASSPGTGTYNEQFF. CDR3 sequence (DNA): TGTGCCAGTAGTCCCGGGACAGGTACCTACAATGAGCAGTTCTTC.